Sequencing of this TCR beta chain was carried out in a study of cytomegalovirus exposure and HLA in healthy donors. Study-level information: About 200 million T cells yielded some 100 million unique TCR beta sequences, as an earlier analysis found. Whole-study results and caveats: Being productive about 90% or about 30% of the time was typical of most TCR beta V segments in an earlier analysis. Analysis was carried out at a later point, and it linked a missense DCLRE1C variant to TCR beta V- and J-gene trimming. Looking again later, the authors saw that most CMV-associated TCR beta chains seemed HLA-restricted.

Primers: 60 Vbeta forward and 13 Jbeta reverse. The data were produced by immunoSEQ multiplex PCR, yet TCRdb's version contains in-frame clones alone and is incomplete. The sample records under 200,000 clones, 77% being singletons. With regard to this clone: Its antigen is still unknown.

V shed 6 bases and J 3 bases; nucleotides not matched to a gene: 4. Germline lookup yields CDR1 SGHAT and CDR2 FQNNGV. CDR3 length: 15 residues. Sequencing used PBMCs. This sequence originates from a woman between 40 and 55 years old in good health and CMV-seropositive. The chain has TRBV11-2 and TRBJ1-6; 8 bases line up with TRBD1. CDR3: CASRMTGDYNSPLHF. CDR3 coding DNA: TGTGCCAGCAGAATGACAGGGGACTATAATTCACCCCTCCACTTT.